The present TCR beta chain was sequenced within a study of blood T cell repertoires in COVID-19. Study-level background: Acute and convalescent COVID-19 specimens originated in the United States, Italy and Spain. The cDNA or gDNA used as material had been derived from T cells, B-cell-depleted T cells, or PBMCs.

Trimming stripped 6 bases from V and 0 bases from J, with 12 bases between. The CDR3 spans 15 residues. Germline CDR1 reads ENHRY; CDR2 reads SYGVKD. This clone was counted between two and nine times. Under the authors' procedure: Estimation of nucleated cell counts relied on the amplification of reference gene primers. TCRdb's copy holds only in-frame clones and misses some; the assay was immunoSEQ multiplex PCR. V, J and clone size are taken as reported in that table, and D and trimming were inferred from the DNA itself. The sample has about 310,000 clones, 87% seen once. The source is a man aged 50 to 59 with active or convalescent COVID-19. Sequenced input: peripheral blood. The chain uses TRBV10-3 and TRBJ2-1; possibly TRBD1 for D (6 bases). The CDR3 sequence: CAIRATGFSYNEQFF. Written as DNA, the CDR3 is TGTGCCATCAGAGCTACAGGGTTCTCCTACAATGAGCAGTTCTTC.